This T cell receptor beta chain was recorded in a study of blood T cell repertoires in COVID-19. Clones were read by immunoSEQ multiplex PCR, and TCRdb kept only the in-frame ones, dropping some. The sample holds 150,000 to 200,000 clones, over 90% seen once. With 8 bases clipped from V and 7 bases from J, the junction kept 4 bases outside the gene matches. Germline V lookup: CDR1 LNHDA, CDR2 SQIVND (reference sequence). The CDR3 spans 13 residues. Sequencing was carried out using peripheral blood. The TCR originated in a woman aged 60-75 years with COVID-19, enrolled during active disease. V and J are TRBV19 and TRBJ1-5; 11 nucleotides line up with TRBD1. The CDR3 loop is CASRWDRGQPQHF. The CDR3 bases are TGTGCCAGTCGGTGGGACAGGGGGCAGCCCCAGCATTTT.